This T cell receptor beta chain was found in a study of T cell repertoires in cytomegalovirus infection. TCRdb analysed the reads with MiXCR anew, one entry per CDR3 protein. This sample carries about 130,000 distinct CDR3 sequences, 20% to 30% of them seen once, and the ten largest clones take about 37%. In germline, CDR1 is MNHEY, CDR2 SVGEGT. This CDR3 is built from 13 residues. V was clipped by 2 bases and J by 4 bases, with 6 bases between them. This clonotype was detected a few times. Its antigen remains unidentified. The chain is built from TRBV6-2 or TRBV6-3 and TRBJ2-1; no clear D gene. The source of this sequence is a human donor in good health (CMV status not recorded). Some clones in this sample may be carry-over from other donors' samples. Source material: PBMCs, sequenced either directly or after in vitro stimulation (not recorded which). The CDR3 reads CASSYLAYNEQFF. Here the CDR3 DNA reads TGTGCCAGCAGTTACCTGGCTTACAATGAGCAGTTCTTC.